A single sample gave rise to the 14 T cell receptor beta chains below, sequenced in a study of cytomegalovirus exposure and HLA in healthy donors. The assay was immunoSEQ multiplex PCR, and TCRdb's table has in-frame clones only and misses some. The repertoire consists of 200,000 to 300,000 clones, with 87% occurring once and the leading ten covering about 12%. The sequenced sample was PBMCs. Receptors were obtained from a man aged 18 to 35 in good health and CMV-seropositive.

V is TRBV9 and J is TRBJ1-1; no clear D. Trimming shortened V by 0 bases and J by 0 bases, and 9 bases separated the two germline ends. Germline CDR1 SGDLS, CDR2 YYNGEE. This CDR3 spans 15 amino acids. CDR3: CASSVAGSMNTEAFF. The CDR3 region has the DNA TGTGCCAGCAGCGTAGCGGGCAGCATGAACACTGAAGCTTTCTTT. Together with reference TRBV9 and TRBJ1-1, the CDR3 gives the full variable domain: DSGVTQTPKHLITATGQRVTLRCSPRSGDLSVYWYQQSLDQGLQFLIQYYNGEERAKGNILERFSAQQFPDLHSELNLSSLELGDSALYFCASSVAGSMNTEAFFGQGTRLTVV.

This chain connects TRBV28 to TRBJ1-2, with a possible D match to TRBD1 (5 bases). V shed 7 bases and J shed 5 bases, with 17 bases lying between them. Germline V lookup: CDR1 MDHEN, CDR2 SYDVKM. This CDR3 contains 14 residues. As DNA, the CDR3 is TGTGCCAGCATCGTACCGGGGCAGAGATATGGCTACACCTTC. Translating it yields CASIVPGQRYGYTF.

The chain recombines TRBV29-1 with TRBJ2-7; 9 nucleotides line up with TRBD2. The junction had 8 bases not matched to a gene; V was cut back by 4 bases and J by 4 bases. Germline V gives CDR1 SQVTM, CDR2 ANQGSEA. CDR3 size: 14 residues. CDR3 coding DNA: TGCAGCGTTGCTGGACTAGCGTCCCGTTACGAGCAGTACTTC. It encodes CSVAGLASRYEQYF.

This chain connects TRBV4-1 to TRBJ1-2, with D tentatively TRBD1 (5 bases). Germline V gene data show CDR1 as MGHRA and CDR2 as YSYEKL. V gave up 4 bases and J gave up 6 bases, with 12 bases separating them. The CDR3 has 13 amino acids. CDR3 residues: CASSPGTVDGYTF. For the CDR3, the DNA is TGCGCCAGCAGCCCTGGGACGGTTGATGGCTACACCTTC.

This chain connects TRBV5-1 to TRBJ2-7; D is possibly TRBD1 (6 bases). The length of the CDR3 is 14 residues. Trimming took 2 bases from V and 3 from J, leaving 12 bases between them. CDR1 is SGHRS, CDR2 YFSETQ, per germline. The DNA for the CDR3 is TGCGCCAGCAGCTTACAGGGTACCCTCTACGAGCAGTACTTC. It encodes CASSLQGTLYEQYF.

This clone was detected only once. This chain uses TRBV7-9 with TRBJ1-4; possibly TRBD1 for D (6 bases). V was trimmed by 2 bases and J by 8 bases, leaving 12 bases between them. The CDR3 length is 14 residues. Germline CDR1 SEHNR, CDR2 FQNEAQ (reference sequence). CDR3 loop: CASSLSRGDEKLFF. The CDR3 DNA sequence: TGTGCCAGCAGCTTAAGCAGGGGCGACGAAAAACTGTTTTTT. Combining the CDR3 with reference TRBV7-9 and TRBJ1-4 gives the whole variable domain DTGVSQNPRHKITKRGQNVTFRCDPISEHNRLYWYRQTLGQGPEFLTYFQNEAQLEKSRLLSDRFSAERPKGSFSTLEIQRTEQGDSAMYLCASSLSRGDEKLFFGSGTQLSVL.

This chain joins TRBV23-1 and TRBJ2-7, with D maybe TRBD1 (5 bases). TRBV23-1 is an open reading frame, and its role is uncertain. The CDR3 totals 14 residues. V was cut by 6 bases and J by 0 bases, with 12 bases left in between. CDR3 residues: CASSPGFFSYEQYF. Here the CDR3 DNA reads TGCGCCAGCAGCCCAGGGTTCTTCTCCTACGAGCAGTACTTC.

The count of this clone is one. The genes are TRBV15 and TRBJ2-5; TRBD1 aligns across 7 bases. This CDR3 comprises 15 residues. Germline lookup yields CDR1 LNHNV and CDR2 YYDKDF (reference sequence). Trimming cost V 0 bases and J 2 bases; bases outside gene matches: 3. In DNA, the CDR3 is TGTGCCACCAGCAGAGAACAGGGACAGCAAGAGACCCAGTACTTC. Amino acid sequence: CATSREQGQQETQYF.

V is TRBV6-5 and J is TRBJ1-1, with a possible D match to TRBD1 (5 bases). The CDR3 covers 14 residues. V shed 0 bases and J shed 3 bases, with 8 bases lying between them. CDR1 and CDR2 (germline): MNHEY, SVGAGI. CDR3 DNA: TGTGCCAGCAGTTACTCCGGCAGGGACACTGAAGCTTTCTTT. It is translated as CASSYSGRDTEAFF.

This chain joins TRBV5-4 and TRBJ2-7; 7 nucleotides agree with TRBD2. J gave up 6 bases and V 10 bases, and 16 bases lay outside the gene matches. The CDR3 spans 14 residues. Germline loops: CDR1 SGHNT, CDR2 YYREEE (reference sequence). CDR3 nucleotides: TGTGCCGGGGGGTGGGAGGGCCCTCGGGGCGAGCAGTACTTC. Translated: CAGGWEGPRGEQYF.

CDR3 nucleotide sequence: TGTGCCAGCAGCCAAGTCGGGCACAGGGCCTACGAGCAGTACTTC. Translation gives CASSQVGHRAYEQYF. J is TRBJ2-7 and V is TRBV14; a possible D gene is TRBD1 (6 bases). Germline V gene sequence: CDR1 SGHDN, CDR2 FVKESK. V gave up 1 base and J gave up 2 bases, with 12 bases separating them. This CDR3 is 15 amino acids long.

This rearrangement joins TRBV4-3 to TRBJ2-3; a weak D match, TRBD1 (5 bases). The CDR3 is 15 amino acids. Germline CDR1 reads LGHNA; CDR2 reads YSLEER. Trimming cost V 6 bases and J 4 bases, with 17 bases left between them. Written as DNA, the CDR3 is TGCGCCAGCAGTCTTAGGGGCAGGACGGCAGATACGCAGTATTTT. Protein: CASSLRGRTADTQYF.

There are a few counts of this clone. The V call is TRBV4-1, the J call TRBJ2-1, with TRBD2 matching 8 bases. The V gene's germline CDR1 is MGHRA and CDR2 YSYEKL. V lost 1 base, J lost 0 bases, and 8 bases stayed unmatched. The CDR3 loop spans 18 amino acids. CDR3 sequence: CASSQVAGTPSSYNEQFF. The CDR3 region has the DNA TGCGCCAGCAGCCAAGTAGCGGGAACCCCGAGCTCCTACAATGAGCAGTTCTTC.

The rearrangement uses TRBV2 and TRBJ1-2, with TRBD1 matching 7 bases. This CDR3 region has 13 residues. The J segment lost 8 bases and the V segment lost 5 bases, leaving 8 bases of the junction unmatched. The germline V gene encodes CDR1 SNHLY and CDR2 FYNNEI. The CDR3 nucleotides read TGTGCCAGCAGTCTGACAGGGATTAGGGGCTACACCTTC. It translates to CASSLTGIRGYTF.